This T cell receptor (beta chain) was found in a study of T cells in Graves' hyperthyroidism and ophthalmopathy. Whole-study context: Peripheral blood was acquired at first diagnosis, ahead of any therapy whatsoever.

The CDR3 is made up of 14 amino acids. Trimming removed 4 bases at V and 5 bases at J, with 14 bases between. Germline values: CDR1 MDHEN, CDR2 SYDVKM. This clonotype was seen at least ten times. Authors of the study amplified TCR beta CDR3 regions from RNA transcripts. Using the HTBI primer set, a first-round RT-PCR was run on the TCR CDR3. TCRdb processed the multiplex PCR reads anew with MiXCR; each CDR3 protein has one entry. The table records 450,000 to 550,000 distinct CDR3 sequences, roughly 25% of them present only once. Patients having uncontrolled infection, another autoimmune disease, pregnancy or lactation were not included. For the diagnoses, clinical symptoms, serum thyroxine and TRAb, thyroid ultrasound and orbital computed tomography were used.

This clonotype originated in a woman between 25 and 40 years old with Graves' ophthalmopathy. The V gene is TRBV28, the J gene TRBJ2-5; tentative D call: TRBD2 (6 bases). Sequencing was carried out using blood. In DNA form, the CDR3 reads TGTGCCAGCAGTTCAATAGCGGCTGGGGAGACCCAGTACTTC. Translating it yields CASSSIAAGETQYF.